Each of the 27 T cell receptor beta chains below was sequenced from the same sample in a study of cytomegalovirus exposure and HLA in healthy donors. A multiplex PCR was run with 60 Vbeta primers and 13 Jbeta primers. Sequenced by immunoSEQ multiplex PCR; TCRdb stores in-frame clones only, minus some. The repertoire includes about 100,000 clones, around 82% of them detected once, and 3% to 4% sits in the top ten. The source material was PBMCs. Receptor source: a woman between 45 and 65 years old in good health and CMV-seropositive.

This chain's CDR3 is CASSLQGNTEAFF. DNA for the CDR3: TGTGCCAGCAGCTTACAGGGGAACACTGAAGCTTTCTTT. The chain has TRBV5-8 and TRBJ1-1, with D possibly being TRBD1 (6 bases). V was shortened by 2 bases and J by 1 base, with 6 bases between the two germline ends. The CDR3 contains 13 residues. Germline lookup yields CDR1 SGHTS and CDR2 YDEGEE.

The rearrangement links TRBV4-1 to TRBJ2-7, with D tentatively TRBD1 (6 bases). Between the trimmed V and J ends, which lost 0 bases and 3 bases, there was a span of 12 bases. The germline V gene encodes CDR1 MGHRA and CDR2 YSYEKL. The length of the CDR3 is 15 residues. CDR3 bases: TGCGCCAGCAGCCAAGAACAGGGAAAGATCTACGAGCAGTACTTC. This encodes CASSQEQGKIYEQYF.

V and J are TRBV2 and TRBJ2-5, with 8 bases lining up with TRBD1. CDR3 size: 15 residues. The germline V gene encodes CDR1 SNHLY and CDR2 FYNNEI. Trimming took 5 bases from V and 3 from J; bases not matched to a gene: 8. In DNA, the CDR3 is TGTGCCAGCAGTCTCCCGGGACAGGTAAAAGAGACCCAGTACTTC. Its translation is CASSLPGQVKETQYF.

This clone occurred a few times. The chain is built from TRBV6-1 and TRBJ1-5; the D gene is possibly TRBD1 (5 bases). Germline lookup yields CDR1 MNHNS and CDR2 SASEGT. The V and J ends lost 11 bases and 0 bases respectively, with 14 bases between them. There are 14 residues in the CDR3. The CDR3 is CASRTPGSNQPQHF. CDR3 in DNA: TGTGCCTCGCGGACACCCGGTAGCAATCAGCCCCAGCATTTT.

The chain couples TRBV30 to TRBJ2-1; D may be TRBD2 (5 bases). The CDR3 extends over 12 amino acids. V was clipped by 8 bases and J by 6 bases, with 14 bases between them. Per germline, CDR1 GTSNPN and CDR2 SVGIG (reference sequence). The chain's CDR3 is CAGYPSGNEQFF. CDR3 DNA sequence: TGTGCCGGGTACCCCAGCGGCAATGAGCAGTTCTTC.

V is TRBV5-6 and J is TRBJ2-7; TRBD2 matches 8 bases. In germline, CDR1 is SGHDT, CDR2 YYEEEE. The CDR3 totals 15 residues. V was pared by 0 bases and J by 2 bases, with 4 bases of the junction left unmatched. The CDR3 DNA reads TGTGCCAGCAGCTTGGGTACGGGGGGGCCCTACGAGCAGTACTTC. This sequence encodes CASSLGTGGPYEQYF.

This clone was counted between two and nine times. CDR3: CASRLTGGNTEAFF. DNA of the CDR3: TGTGCCAGCAGATTGACAGGAGGGAACACTGAAGCTTTCTTT. The genes are TRBV6-5 and TRBJ1-1; D possibly corresponds to TRBD1 (6 bases). This CDR3 is built from 14 residues. V was pared by 6 bases and J by 1 base, with 12 bases between. Looked up from germline, CDR1 is MNHEY and CDR2 is SVGAGI.

V and J are TRBV19 and TRBJ2-1; TRBD1 aligns across 7 bases. This CDR3 contains 15 residues. The trim removed 8 bases at V and 3 bases at J, leaving 10 bases unmatched. In germline, CDR1 is LNHDA, CDR2 SQIVND (reference sequence). Here the CDR3 reads CASGMTGMGYNEQFF. The CDR3 region has the DNA TGTGCCAGTGGGATGACAGGGATGGGCTACAATGAGCAGTTCTTC.

The rearrangement joins TRBV6-6 to TRBJ1-1; tentative D call: TRBD1 (6 bases). Germline values: CDR1 MNHNY, CDR2 SVGAGI (reference sequence). V was pared by 6 bases and J by 7 bases, with 15 bases between. The CDR3 loop spans 13 amino acids. The CDR3 protein is CASREPGTLEAFF. CDR3 DNA sequence: TGTGCCAGCAGAGAACCCGGGACACTTGAAGCTTTCTTT.

The gene calls are TRBV7-2 and TRBJ2-5; TRBD1 might be the D (6 bases). The J call may be in error: the DNA end matches TRBJ2-7 better. The CDR3 loop spans 14 amino acids. The germline V gene encodes CDR1 SGHTA and CDR2 FQGNSA. CDR3 in DNA: TGTGCCAGCAGCCGGGACATCCAAACCTACGAGCAGTACTTC. Amino acid sequence: CASSRDIQTYEQYF.

V is TRBV7-9 and J is TRBJ2-1, with 8 bases aligning to TRBD2. This CDR3 contains 15 residues. Germline V gives CDR1 SEHNR, CDR2 FQNEAQ (reference sequence). V shed 0 bases, J shed 5 bases, and the junction held 3 bases outside the gene matches. CDR3 DNA: TGTGCCAGCAGCTTAGCCGGGACTAGAGACAATGAGCAGTTCTTC. This sequence encodes CASSLAGTRDNEQFF.

This clone has a single count. The chain employs TRBV6-6 and TRBJ2-5; 13 bases agree with TRBD2. V lost 5 bases to trimming and J lost 4 bases; unmatched junction nucleotides: 1. The CDR3 sequence is 14 residues long. Germline loops: CDR1 MNHNY, CDR2 SVGAGI (reference sequence). DNA of the CDR3: TGTGCCAGCAGTCGACTAGCGGGGGGAGAGACCCAGTACTTC. Its protein product is CASSRLAGGETQYF.

V usage is TRBV18 and J usage is TRBJ2-7; perhaps TRBD1 as D (5 bases). Germline V gene lookup returns CDR1 KGHSH and CDR2 LQKENI. V lost 1 base and J lost 0, with 10 bases in between. The CDR3 length is 15 residues. The CDR3 spells CASSPRPGISYEQYF. The CDR3 region has the DNA TGTGCCAGCTCACCACGTCCAGGGATCTCCTACGAGCAGTACTTC.

V is TRBV9 and J is TRBJ2-1, with 7 positions matching TRBD2. The CDR3 is made up of 17 amino acids. J lost 0 bases, V lost 4 bases, and 10 bases had no gene match. Germline V gives CDR1 SGDLS, CDR2 YYNGEE. CDR3 sequence reads: CASSPKLAPASYNEQFF. The CDR3 DNA follows: TGTGCCAGCAGCCCCAAACTAGCGCCGGCCTCCTACAATGAGCAGTTCTTC.

This clone has more than one count but fewer than ten. CDR3 sequence (DNA): TGTGCCAGCAGTTTATCCATCGGACAGGGTGACACTGAAGCTTTCTTT. This encodes CASSLSIGQGDTEAFF. V and J are TRBV28 and TRBJ1-1; 8 nucleotides align to TRBD1. V shed 1 base and J 3 bases; nucleotides not matched to a gene: 7. The CDR3 totals 16 residues. The germline V gene encodes CDR1 MDHEN and CDR2 SYDVKM.

J is TRBJ1-6 and V is TRBV18, with 11 bases fitting TRBD1. J gave up 9 bases and V 3 bases, and 7 bases lay outside the gene matches. The CDR3 runs to 16 residues. Germline V gene lookup returns CDR1 KGHSH and CDR2 LQKENI. The CDR3 sequence: CASSPVAGQGGSPLHF. The CDR3 DNA reads TGTGCCAGCTCACCCGTCGCGGGACAGGGGGGTTCACCCCTCCACTTT.

The rearrangement joins TRBV4-2 to TRBJ2-2; D gene uncertain. V lost 2 bases to trimming and J lost 0 bases, with 10 bases between them. This CDR3 region has 16 residues. Germline CDR1 reads LGHNA; CDR2 reads YNFKEQ. The CDR3 loop is CASSQPMRTNTGELFF. CDR3 DNA: TGTGCCAGCAGCCAACCTATGCGCACGAACACCGGGGAGCTGTTTTTT.

The CDR3 coding sequence is TGTGCCAGCAGCGTAGGGCAGCGGGAGAGCCAAGAGACCCAGTACTTC. As protein: CASSVGQRESQETQYF. This sequence joins TRBV9 and TRBJ2-5; 8 bases map to TRBD2. The CDR3 has 16 residues. V trimming: 0 bases; J trimming: 1 base; junction bases outside the gene matches: 5. The germline V gene encodes CDR1 SGDLS and CDR2 YYNGEE.

This clone was detected only a few times. The chain links TRBV5-1 to TRBJ2-1, with 12 bases lining up with TRBD1. Germline V lookup: CDR1 SGHRS, CDR2 YFSETQ. J was trimmed by 3 bases and V by 7 bases; bases with no gene match: 2. The CDR3 covers 14 residues. CDR3 coding DNA: TGCGCCAGCGGGACAGGGGGCAGCTACAATGAGCAGTTCTTC. Amino acid sequence: CASGTGGSYNEQFF.

The J gene is TRBJ1-1, the V gene TRBV19, with a possible D match to TRBD1 (6 bases). The CDR3 sequence is 15 residues long. Germline CDR1 and CDR2: LNHDA and SQIVND (reference sequence). Trimming removed 4 bases at V and 4 bases at J, with 16 bases between. CDR3 sequence: CASSTIHRVGTEAFF. The DNA of the CDR3 is TGTGCCAGTAGTACCATCCACAGGGTTGGCACTGAAGCTTTCTTT. Together with reference TRBV19 and TRBJ1-1, the CDR3 gives the full variable domain: DGGITQSPKYLFRKEGQNVTLSCEQNLNHDAMYWYRQDPGQGLRLIYYSQIVNDFQKGDIAEGYSVSREKKESFPLTVTSAQKNPTAFYLCASSTIHRVGTEAFFGQGTRLTVV.

This clone was observed once. The J gene is TRBJ1-1, the V gene TRBV2; TRBD1 aligns across 7 bases. CDR1 is SNHLY and CDR2 is FYNNEI in the germline V gene. The CDR3 consists of 14 residues. Trimming removed 5 bases from V and 2 bases from J; junction bases left unmatched: 5. The DNA of the CDR3 is TGTGCCAGCAGTCCCAACAGGGGAAACACTGAAGCTTTCTTT. It specifies CASSPNRGNTEAFF.

This clone was observed a handful of times. The gene calls are TRBV27 and TRBJ2-7; TRBD1 agrees at 7 bases. V lost 5 bases, J lost 5 bases, and 9 bases stayed unmatched. Germline-derived CDR1 and CDR2 are MNHEY and SMNVEV (reference sequence). The CDR3 spans 14 residues. The CDR3 DNA reads as TGTGCCAGCAGTGACCGACAGGGTGGAAACGAGCAGTACTTC. This encodes CASSDRQGGNEQYF.

The J gene is TRBJ2-5, the V gene TRBV27; D remains unclear. V was shortened by 2 bases and J by 4 bases, with 11 bases between the two germline ends. The germline CDR1 and CDR2 sequences are MNHEY and SMNVEV (reference sequence). The CDR3 covers 14 residues. CDR3 loop: CASSLLGGGETQYF. As DNA, the CDR3 is TGTGCCAGCAGTTTACTAGGCGGCGGAGAGACCCAGTACTTC.

The chain is built from TRBV30 and TRBJ2-7, with 9 bases aligning to TRBD2. The length of the CDR3 is 15 residues. Germline CDR1 reads GTSNPN; CDR2 reads SVGIG (reference sequence). The V gene end was trimmed by 4 bases and the J gene end by 3 bases; junction bases not matched to a gene: 10. In nucleotides, the CDR3 is TGTGCCTGGAATGACCTCATTAGCGGGGGCTACGAGCAGTACTTC. Translating gives CAWNDLISGGYEQYF.

V gene TRBV9 combines with J gene TRBJ2-1; the D gene is possibly TRBD2 (5 bases). Germline V lookup: CDR1 SGDLS, CDR2 YYNGEE. The CDR3 has 15 amino acids. Trimming removed 0 bases at V and 0 bases at J, with 7 bases between. As DNA, the CDR3 is TGTGCCAGCAGCGTAGTTGGGAGCTCCTACAATGAGCAGTTCTTC. The encoded protein is CASSVVGSSYNEQFF.

As DNA, the CDR3 is TGTGCCAGCAGCTTAGTCGGGGGAAGGACAGATACGCAGTATTTT. Amino acids: CASSLVGGRTDTQYF. This chain uses TRBV7-2 with TRBJ2-3; a weak D match, TRBD2 (6 bases). From germline, CDR1 is SGHTA and CDR2 FQGNSA. The CDR3 has 15 amino acids. The ends were cut back, 1 base at V and 3 bases at J, with 11 bases in the middle.

The chain combines TRBV7-6 with TRBJ2-1, with D maybe TRBD1 (5 bases). The V gene's germline CDR1 is SGHVS and CDR2 FNYEAQ. The CDR3 extends over 14 amino acids. Between the trimmed V and J ends, which lost 1 base and 7 bases, there was a span of 11 bases. The CDR3: CASSLGQYSNEQFF. CDR3 nucleotides: TGTGCCAGCAGCTTAGGACAGTACTCTAATGAGCAGTTCTTC.